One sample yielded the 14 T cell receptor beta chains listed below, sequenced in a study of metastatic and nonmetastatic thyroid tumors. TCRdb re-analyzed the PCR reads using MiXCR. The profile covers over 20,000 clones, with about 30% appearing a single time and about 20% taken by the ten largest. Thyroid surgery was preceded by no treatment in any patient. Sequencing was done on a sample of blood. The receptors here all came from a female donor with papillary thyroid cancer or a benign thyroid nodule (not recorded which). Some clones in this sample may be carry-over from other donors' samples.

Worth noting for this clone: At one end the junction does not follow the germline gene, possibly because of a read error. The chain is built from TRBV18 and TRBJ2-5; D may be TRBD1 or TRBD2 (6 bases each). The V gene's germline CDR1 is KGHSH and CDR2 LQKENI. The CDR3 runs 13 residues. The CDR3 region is CAISQGLQETQYF. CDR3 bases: TGTGCCATCTCACAGGGACTCCAAGAGACCCAGTACTTC. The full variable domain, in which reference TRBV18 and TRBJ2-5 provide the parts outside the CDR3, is NAGVMQNPRHLVRRRGQEARLRCSPMKGHSHVYWYRQLPEEGLKFMVYLQKENIIDESGMPKERFSAEFPKEGPSILRIQQVVRGDSAAYFCAISQGLQETQYFGPGTRLLVL.

The CDR3 loop reads CASSLDLKGFYEQYF. The CDR3 DNA reads as TGTGCCAGCAGCTTGGATCTAAAAGGTTTCTACGAGCAGTACTTC. V and J are TRBV13 and TRBJ2-7, with D uncertain. The germline V gene encodes CDR1 PRHDT and CDR2 FYEKMQ (reference sequence). Trimming cost V 3 bases and J 3 bases, with 15 bases left between them. The CDR3 runs to 15 residues.

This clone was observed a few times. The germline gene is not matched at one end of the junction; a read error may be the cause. The CDR3: CASRTTSGTGTQYF. CDR3 bases: TGTGCCAGCAGGACGACTAGCGGCACAGGTACGCAGTATTTT. The chain links TRBV6-2 or TRBV6-3 to TRBJ2-3; 9 bases agree with TRBD2. Germline values: CDR1 MNHEY, CDR2 SVGEGT. The CDR3 loop spans 14 amino acids.

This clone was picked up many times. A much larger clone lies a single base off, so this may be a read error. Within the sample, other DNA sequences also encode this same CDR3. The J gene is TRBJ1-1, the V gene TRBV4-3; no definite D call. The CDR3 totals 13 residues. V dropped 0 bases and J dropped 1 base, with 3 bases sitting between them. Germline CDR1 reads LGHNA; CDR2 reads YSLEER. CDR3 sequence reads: CASSQEKNTEAFF. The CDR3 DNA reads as TGCGCCAGCAGCCAAGAGAAGAACACTGAAGCTTTCTTT.

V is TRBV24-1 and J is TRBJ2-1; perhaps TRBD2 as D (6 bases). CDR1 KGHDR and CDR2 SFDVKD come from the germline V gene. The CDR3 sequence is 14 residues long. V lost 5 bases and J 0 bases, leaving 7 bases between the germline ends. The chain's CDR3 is CATSAGGSYNEQFF. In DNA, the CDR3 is TGTGCCACCAGTGCCGGGGGCTCCTACAATGAGCAGTTCTTC.

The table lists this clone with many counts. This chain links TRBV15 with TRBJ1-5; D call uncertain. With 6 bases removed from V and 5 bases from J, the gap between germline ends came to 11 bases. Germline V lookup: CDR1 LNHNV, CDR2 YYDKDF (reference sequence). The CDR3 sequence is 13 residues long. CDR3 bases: TGTGCCACCAGTCGCACGCTCTATCAGCCCCAGCATTTT. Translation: CATSRTLYQPQHF. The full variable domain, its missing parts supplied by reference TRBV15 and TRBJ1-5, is DAMVIQNPRYQVTQFGKPVTLSCSQTLNHNVMYWYQQKSSQAPKLLFHYYDKDFNNEADTPDNFQSRRPNTSFCFLDIRSPGLGDTAMYLCATSRTLYQPQHFGDGTRLSIL.

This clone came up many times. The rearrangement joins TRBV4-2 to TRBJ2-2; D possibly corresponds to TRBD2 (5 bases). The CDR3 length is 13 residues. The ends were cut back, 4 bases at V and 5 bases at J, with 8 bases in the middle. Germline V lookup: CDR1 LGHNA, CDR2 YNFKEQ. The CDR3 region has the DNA TGTGCCAGCAGCCTAGGGAGTACCGGGGAGCTGTTTTTT. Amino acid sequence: CASSLGSTGELFF.

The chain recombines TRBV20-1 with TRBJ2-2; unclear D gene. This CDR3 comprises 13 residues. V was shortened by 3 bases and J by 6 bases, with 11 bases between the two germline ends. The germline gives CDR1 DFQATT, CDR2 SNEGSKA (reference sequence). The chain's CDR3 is CSARMSKAGELFF. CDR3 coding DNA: TGCAGTGCTAGGATGTCCAAGGCCGGGGAGCTGTTTTTT.

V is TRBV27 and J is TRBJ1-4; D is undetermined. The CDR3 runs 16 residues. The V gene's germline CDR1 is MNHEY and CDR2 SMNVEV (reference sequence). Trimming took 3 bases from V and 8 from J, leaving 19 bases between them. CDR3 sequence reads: CASSLAPGSLGEKLFF. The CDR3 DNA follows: TGTGCCAGCAGTTTGGCTCCGGGATCCTTGGGCGAAAAACTGTTTTTT.

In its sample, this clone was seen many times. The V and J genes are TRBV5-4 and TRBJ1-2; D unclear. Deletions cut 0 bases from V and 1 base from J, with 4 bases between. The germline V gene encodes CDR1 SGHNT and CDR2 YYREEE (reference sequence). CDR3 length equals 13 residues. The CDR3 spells CASSLDSNYGYTF. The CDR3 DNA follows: TGTGCCAGCAGCTTGGATAGTAACTATGGCTACACCTTC.

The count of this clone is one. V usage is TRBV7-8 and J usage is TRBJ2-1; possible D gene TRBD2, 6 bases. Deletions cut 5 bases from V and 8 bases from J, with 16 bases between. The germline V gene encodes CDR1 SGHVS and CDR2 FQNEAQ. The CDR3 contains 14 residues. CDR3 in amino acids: CASSPLGRLYEQFF. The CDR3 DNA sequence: TGTGCCAGCAGCCCCCTTGGGAGGTTATATGAGCAGTTCTTC.

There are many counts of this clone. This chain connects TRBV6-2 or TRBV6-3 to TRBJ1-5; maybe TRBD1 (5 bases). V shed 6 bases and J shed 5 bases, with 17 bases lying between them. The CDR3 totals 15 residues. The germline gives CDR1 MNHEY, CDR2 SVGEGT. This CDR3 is CASRTLGAGDQPQHF. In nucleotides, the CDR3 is TGTGCCAGCAGGACACTAGGGGCTGGCGATCAGCCCCAGCATTTT.

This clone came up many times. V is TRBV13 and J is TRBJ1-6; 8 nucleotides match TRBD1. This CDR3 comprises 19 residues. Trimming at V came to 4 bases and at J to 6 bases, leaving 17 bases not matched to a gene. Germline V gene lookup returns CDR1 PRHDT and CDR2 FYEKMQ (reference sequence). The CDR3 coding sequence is TGTGCCAGCAGCTCCGACGGGACAGGCCGCCTGAGAATTAATTCACCCCTCCACTTT. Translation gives CASSSDGTGRLRINSPLHF.

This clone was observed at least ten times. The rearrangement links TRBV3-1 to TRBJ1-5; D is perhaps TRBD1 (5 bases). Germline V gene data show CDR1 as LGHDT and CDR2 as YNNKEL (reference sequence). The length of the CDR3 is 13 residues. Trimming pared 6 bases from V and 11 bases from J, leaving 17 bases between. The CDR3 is CASSSGTSIAQHF. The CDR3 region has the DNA TGTGCCAGCAGTTCCGGGACCTCAATTGCCCAGCATTTT.